A single T cell receptor (beta chain) is shown here with its context. Antigen: not known. Other DNA sequences in the same sample also yield this CDR3. This sample was included in a study of shared clonotypes between healthy human individuals. The study's findings and limits: The expectation was that sequencing depth would affect clonotype sharing among donors.

The CDR3 is made up of 12 amino acids. CDR1 and CDR2 from the germline V gene are SNHLY and FYNNEI. V shed 4 bases and J shed 4 bases, with 6 bases lying between them. Selected positively for CCR7 and CD45RO-negative, naive CD8 cells excluded terminally differentiated effector memory CD45RA+ cells. Donors were healthy HIV-negative adults without recently reported acute infections or vaccinations. Only Caucasian adults living in Nashville, Tennessee made up the donor group. Tens of thousands of T cell genomes, or roughly 200 ng DNA, went into the sorted-subset replicate PCRs. Sequencing used immunoSEQ multiplex PCR; TCRdb keeps in-frame clones, though not all of them. The table has more than 2 million clones, about 94% seen once.

The sequenced sample was naive CD8+ T cells sorted from blood. The clonotype originates from a man younger than 35 in good health. The chain couples TRBV2 to TRBJ2-3, with D perhaps TRBD1 (5 bases). CDR3 sequence: CASSGGADTQYF. CDR3 sequence (DNA): TGTGCCAGCAGTGGGGGCGCAGATACGCAGTATTTT.